This T cell receptor (beta chain) came from a study of shared clonotypes between healthy human individuals. About the study: Used for every donor were three CD4 naive, three CD4 memory, two CD8 naive and one CD8 memory plate.

Negatively enriched CD4+ T cells were divided by CD45RA into naive and memory. Germline CDR1 reads LNHDA; CDR2 reads SQIVND (reference sequence). V was clipped by 7 bases and J by 3 bases, with 16 bases between them. There are 15 residues in the CDR3. Genomic DNA belonging to each subset was distributed in equal measure over several immunoSEQ plates. Replicate PCRs from sorted subsets contained around 200 ng DNA, which is approximately 30,000 T cell genomes. Data came from immunoSEQ multiplex PCR; TCRdb stores just in-frame clones and leaves some out. The sample lists about 1.5 million clones; 95% to 99% were seen once.

The rearrangement links TRBV19 to TRBJ1-5; a possible D gene is TRBD1 (6 bases). The specimen was naive CD4+ T cells sorted from blood. Subset in this sample: CD45RA+ positively selected. The source of this sequence is a man aged 25-40 years in good health. The CDR3 DNA reads as TGTGCCAGTACCCCCCGGGGGGCTCTCAATCAGCCCCAGCATTTT. Translation: CASTPRGALNQPQHF.